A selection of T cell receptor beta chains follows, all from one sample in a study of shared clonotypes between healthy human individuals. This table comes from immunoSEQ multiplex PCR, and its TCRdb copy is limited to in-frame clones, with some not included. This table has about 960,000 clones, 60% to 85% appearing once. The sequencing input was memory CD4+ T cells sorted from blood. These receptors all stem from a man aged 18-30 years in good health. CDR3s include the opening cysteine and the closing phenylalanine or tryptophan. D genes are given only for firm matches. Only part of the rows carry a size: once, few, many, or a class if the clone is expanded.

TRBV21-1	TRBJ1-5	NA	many	TGTGCCAGCATCCCCGGAGGGGGTCGGCGACAGCCCCAGCATTTT	CASIPGGGRRQPQHF
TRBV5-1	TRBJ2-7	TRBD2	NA	TGCGCCAGCAGCTTAGGACTAGCGGGATACTACGAGCAGTACTTC	CASSLGLAGYYEQYF
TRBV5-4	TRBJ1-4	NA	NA	TGTGCCAGCAGCTCGGCTGGCACTAATGAAAAACTGTTTTTT	CASSSAGTNEKLFF
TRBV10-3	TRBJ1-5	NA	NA	TGTGCCATCAGTGAGTCTTCGCTCCAGCCCCAGCATTTT	CAISESSLQPQHF
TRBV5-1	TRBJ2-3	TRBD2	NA	TGCGCCAGCAGCTTTATTAGCGGGGAAACAGATGCGCAGTATTTT	CASSFISGETDAQYF
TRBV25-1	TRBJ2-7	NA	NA	TGTGCCAGCAGTGAATCAGGTAGTATCTACGAGCAGTACTTC	CASSESGSIYEQYF
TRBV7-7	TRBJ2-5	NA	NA	TGTGCTAGCAGCATAGGGAGACAGGCCTTATGGGAGACCCAGTACTTC	CASSIGRQALWETQYF
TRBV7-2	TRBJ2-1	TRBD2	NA	TGTGCCAGCAGCCGTCGGACTAGCGCCGACTACAATGAGCAGTTCTTC	CASSRRTSADYNEQFF
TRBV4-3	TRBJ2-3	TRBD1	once	TGCGCCAGCAGCCAAGGGCGACAACAGGGGAAGAGGACAGATACGCAGTATTTT	CASSQGRQQGKRTDTQYF
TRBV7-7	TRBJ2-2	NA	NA	TGTGCTAGCAGTCCTAACGGTGGGGGAGCTGAGGAGCTGTTTTTT	CASSPNGGGAEELFF
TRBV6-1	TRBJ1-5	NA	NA	TGTGCCAGCAGTGATATTCGAGGCAATCAGCCCCAGCATTTT	CASSDIRGNQPQHF
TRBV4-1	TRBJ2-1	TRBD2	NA	TGCGCCAGCAGCCAAGGATTAGCGGGAGTGATGGGCAATGAGCAGTTCTTC	CASSQGLAGVMGNEQFF
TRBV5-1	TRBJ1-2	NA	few	TGCGCCAGCAGCGGCGGGGCGGGTAACTATGGCTACACCTTC	CASSGGAGNYGYTF
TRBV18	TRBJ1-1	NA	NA	TGTGCCAGCTCACCCAGGGGGAACACTGAAGCTTTCTTT	CASSPRGNTEAFF
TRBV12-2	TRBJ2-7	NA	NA	TGTGCAAGTCGCTTAGCGGACCCCGGTAGCTCCTACGAGCAGTACTTC	CASRLADPGSSYEQYF
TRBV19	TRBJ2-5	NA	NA	TGTGCCAGCTTCCTTTGGGCAGGAGTAATGGAGGCCCAGTACTTC	CASFLWAGVMEAQYF
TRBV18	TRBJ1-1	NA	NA	TGTGCCAGCTCTTTCGGACAGCCGAACACTGAAGCTTTCTTT	CASSFGQPNTEAFF
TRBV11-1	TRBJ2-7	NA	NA	TGTGCCAGCAGCTTAGGACTCCTCGGACGCGGAAGCTCCTACGAGCAGTACTTC	CASSLGLLGRGSSYEQYF
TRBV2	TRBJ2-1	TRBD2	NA	TGTGCCAGCAGTGAGTCTAGCGGAGACAATGAGCAGTTCTTC	CASSESSGDNEQFF
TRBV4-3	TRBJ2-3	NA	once	TGCGCCAGCAGCCAATCCTTATCAGATACGCAGTATTTT	CASSQSLSDTQYF
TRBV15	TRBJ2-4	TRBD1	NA	TGTGCCACCAGCAAACCTGACAGGGGGTTTTTTTCGAGCGAGTTGGGAAACATTCAGTACTTC	CATSKPDRGFFSSELGNIQYF
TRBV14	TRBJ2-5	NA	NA	TGTGCCAGCAGCCGGGGGACAGAGACCCAGTACTTC	CASSRGTETQYF
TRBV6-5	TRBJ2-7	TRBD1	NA	TGTGCCAGCAGTTACGGGGACAGGACTACCTACGAGCAGTACTTC	CASSYGDRTTYEQYF
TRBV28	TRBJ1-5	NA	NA	TGTGCCAGCAGTTTACGGTACAATCAGCCCCAGCATTTT	CASSLRYNQPQHF
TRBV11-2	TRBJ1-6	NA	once	TGTGCCAGCAGCTTAGTTCGGGGCGGCGGGGGTTCACCCCTCCACTTT	CASSLVRGGGGSPLHF
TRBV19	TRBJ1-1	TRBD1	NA	TGTGCCAGTAGTTTTTGGGACAGGGGGCTTGGCACTGAAGCTTTCTTT	CASSFWDRGLGTEAFF
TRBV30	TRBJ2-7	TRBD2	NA	TGTGCCTGGAGTGTAGCGGGAGGACGCTACGAGCAGTACTTC	CAWSVAGGRYEQYF
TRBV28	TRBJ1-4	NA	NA	TGTGCCAGCAGTTTAGGGGGGCCATCTAATGAAAAACTGTTTTTT	CASSLGGPSNEKLFF
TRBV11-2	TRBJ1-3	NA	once	TGTGCCAGCAGCTTAGAGGCTGGAAACACCATATATTTT	CASSLEAGNTIYF
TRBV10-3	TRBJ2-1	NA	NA	TGTGCCATCAGTGATCAGGTGCGGGATGAGCAGTTCTTC	CAISDQVRDEQFF
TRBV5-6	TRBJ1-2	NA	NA	TGTGCCAGCAGCTTGATACAGGACTATGGCTACACCTTC	CASSLIQDYGYTF
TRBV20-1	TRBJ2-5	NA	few	TGCAGTCGAGCGTCACAAGAGACCCAGTACTTC	CSRASQETQYF
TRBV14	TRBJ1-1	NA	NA	TGTGCCAGCAGCCCCAACAGTCGGCCTGACACTGAAGCTTTCTTT	CASSPNSRPDTEAFF
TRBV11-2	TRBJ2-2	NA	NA	TGTGCCAGCAGCTTAGATGGGGGGCGATCGACCGGGGAGCTGTTTTTT	CASSLDGGRSTGELFF
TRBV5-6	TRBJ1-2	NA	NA	TGTGCCAGCAGCTGGATCAGTACTATGGATGGCTACACCTTC	CASSWISTMDGYTF
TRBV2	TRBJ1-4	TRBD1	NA	TGTGCCAGCAGGAGCCCCGGGACAGGGGGCCGAGAAAAACTGTTTTTT	CASRSPGTGGREKLFF
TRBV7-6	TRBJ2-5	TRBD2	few	TGTGCCAGCAGCCCGTATCCGACTAGCGGGACGGGAGAGACCCAGTACTTC	CASSPYPTSGTGETQYF
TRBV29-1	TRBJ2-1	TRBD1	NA	TGCAGCGTTGAATACCGAGCCGGGACAGGCGACTACAATGAGCAGTTCTTC	CSVEYRAGTGDYNEQFF
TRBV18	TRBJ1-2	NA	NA	TGTGCCAGCTCACCAGGACAGTCTAACTATGGCTACACCTTC	CASSPGQSNYGYTF
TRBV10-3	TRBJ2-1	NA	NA	TGTGCCATCAGGGGGGACCTTAGCTCCTACAATGAGCAGTTCTTC	CAIRGDLSSYNEQFF